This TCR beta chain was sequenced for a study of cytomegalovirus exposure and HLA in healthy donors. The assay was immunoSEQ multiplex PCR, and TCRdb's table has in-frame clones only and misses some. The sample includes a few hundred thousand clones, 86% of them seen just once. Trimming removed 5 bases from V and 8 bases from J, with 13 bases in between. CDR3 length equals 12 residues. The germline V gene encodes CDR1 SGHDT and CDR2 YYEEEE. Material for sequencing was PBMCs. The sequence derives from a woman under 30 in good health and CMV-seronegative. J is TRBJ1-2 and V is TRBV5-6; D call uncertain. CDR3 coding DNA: TGTGCCAGCAGTTTACTCTACGGGGGCTACACCTTC. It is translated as CASSLLYGGYTF.